A single sample is the source of the 10 T cell receptor beta chains below, sequenced in a study of blood T cell repertoires in COVID-19. This table comes from immunoSEQ multiplex PCR, and its TCRdb copy is limited to in-frame clones, with some not included. The sample includes under 200,000 clones, roughly 80% of them seen just once. Specimen: peripheral blood. The receptor set was obtained from a woman in her seventies with COVID-19, enrolled during active disease.

The rearrangement links TRBV12-3 or TRBV12-4 to TRBJ1-1; D unresolved. The ends were cut back, 3 bases at V and 6 bases at J, with 11 bases in the middle. The CDR3 has 13 amino acids. The chain's CDR3 is CASSFITAAEAFF. The CDR3 DNA reads TGTGCCAGCAGTTTTATTACAGCGGCTGAAGCTTTCTTT.

Only one count was recorded for this clone. The chain links TRBV9 to TRBJ1-3; D possibly corresponds to TRBD1 (6 bases). V lost 2 bases and J 4 bases, leaving 13 bases between the germline ends. Germline loops: CDR1 SGDLS, CDR2 YYNGEE. This CDR3 comprises 15 residues. CDR3 nucleotide sequence: TGTGCCAGCAGCGTGCCAGGGGCGCCCGGAAACACCATATATTTT. Translated, it gives CASSVPGAPGNTIYF.

The rearrangement joins TRBV30 to TRBJ1-1; D is undetermined. Germline CDR1 GTSNPN, CDR2 SVGIG (reference sequence). The V end was cut by 3 bases, the J end by 8 bases, with 10 bases between. This CDR3 has 11 amino acids. The CDR3 spells CAWRREREAFF. The CDR3 DNA is TGTGCCTGGAGAAGGGAGAGAGAAGCTTTCTTT.

The chain is built from TRBV25-1 and TRBJ1-4; D possibly corresponds to TRBD1 (5 bases). The V end lost 0 bases, the J end lost 0 bases, and 8 bases lay between the germline ends. The CDR3 contains 16 residues. Germline values: CDR1 MGHDK, CDR2 SYGVNS. The CDR3 nucleotides are TGTGCCAGCAGTGAATATGGGGGGTCAACTAATGAAAAACTGTTTTTT. It translates to CASSEYGGSTNEKLFF.

This clone was found a few times. The chain couples TRBV30 to TRBJ2-3; 9 nucleotides match TRBD2. The V segment lost 5 bases and the J segment 9 bases; nucleotides outside the gene matches: 9. The CDR3 sequence is 13 residues long. Germline CDR1 and CDR2: GTSNPN and SVGIG (reference sequence). The CDR3 DNA follows: TGTGCCTGGGCTTCCGGGACTAGCTCCACGCAGTATTTT. It is translated as CAWASGTSSTQYF.

This clone is a singleton in its sample. The chain joins TRBV18 to TRBJ1-4; 7 positions match TRBD1. Germline lookup yields CDR1 KGHSH and CDR2 LQKENI. The V and J ends lost 0 bases and 8 bases, in that order; junction bases with no gene match: 6. The CDR3 is 15 residues long. The CDR3 here is CASSPPRDSREKLFF. As DNA, the CDR3 is TGTGCCAGCTCACCACCTCGGGACAGTCGGGAAAAACTGTTTTTT. Complete variable domain (other parts from reference TRBV18 and TRBJ1-4): NAGVMQNPRHLVRRRGQEARLRCSPMKGHSHVYWYRQLPEEGLKFMVYLQKENIIDESGMPKERFSAEFPKEGPSILRIQQVVRGDSAAYFCASSPPRDSREKLFFGSGTQLSVL.

The sample holds a few counts of this clone. The chain employs TRBV7-2 and TRBJ2-2, with 10 bases that match TRBD2. Germline lookup yields CDR1 SGHTA and CDR2 FQGNSA. The CDR3 extends over 16 amino acids. Trimming at V came to 4 bases and at J to 7 bases, leaving 9 bases not matched to a gene. The CDR3 spells CASSSSSGSADGELFF. CDR3 DNA sequence: TGTGCCAGCAGCTCCTCTAGCGGGAGTGCGGACGGGGAGCTGTTTTTT.

The chain recombines TRBV28 with TRBJ2-3, with a tentative D call TRBD1 (6 bases). The CDR3 is made up of 13 amino acids. V was trimmed by 4 bases and J by 6 bases, leaving 11 bases between them. Germline V gene data show CDR1 as MDHEN and CDR2 as SYDVKM. The CDR3 protein is CASSWKGVDTQYF. The CDR3 bases are TGTGCCAGCAGTTGGAAGGGGGTGGATACGCAGTATTTT.

The chain carries TRBV30 and TRBJ1-1, with a possible D match to TRBD1 (6 bases). Germline V gene data show CDR1 as GTSNPN and CDR2 as SVGIG (reference sequence). CDR3 size: 12 residues. With 0 bases removed from V and 7 bases from J, the gap between germline ends came to 9 bases. The CDR3 region is CAWSVQGHEAFF. The CDR3, as DNA: TGTGCCTGGAGTGTACAGGGACATGAAGCTTTCTTT.

V gene TRBV6-1 combines with J gene TRBJ2-7, with TRBD1 matching 8 bases. With V trimmed by 3 bases and J by 0 bases, 13 bases remained unmatched. The CDR3 has 18 amino acids. CDR1 MNHNS and CDR2 SASEGT come from the germline V gene. The CDR3 sequence: CASSELDRAFGGSYEQYF. The CDR3 DNA reads TGTGCCAGCAGTGAGTTGGACAGGGCCTTTGGGGGCTCCTACGAGCAGTACTTC.